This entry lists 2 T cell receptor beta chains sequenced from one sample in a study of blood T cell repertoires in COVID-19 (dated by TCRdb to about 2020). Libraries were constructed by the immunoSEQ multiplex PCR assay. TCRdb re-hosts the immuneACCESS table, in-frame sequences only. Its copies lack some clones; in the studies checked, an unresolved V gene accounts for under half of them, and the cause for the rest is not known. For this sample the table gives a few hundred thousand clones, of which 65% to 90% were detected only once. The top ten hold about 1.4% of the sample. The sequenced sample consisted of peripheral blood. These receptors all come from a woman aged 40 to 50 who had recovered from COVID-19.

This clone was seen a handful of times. CDR3 nucleotides: TGTGCCAGCACTAGGGAGCGAAAACTGTTTTTT. This codes for CASTRERKLFF. The genes are TRBV2 and TRBJ1-4; D unclear. The ends were cut back, 7 bases at V and 10 bases at J, with 10 bases in the middle. The CDR3 has 11 residues. The germline CDR1 and CDR2 sequences are SNHLY and FYNNEI.

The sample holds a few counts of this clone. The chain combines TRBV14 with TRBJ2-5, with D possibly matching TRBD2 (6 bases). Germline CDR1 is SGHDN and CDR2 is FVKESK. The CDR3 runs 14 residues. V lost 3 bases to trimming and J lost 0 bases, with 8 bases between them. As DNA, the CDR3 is TGTGCCAGCAGCCAGGGGGACTACCAAGAGACCCAGTACTTC. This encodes CASSQGDYQETQYF. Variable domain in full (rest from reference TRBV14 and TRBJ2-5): EAGVTQFPSHSVIEKGQTVTLRCDPISGHDNLYWYRRVMGKEIKFLLHFVKESKQDESGMPNNRFLAERTGGTYSTLKVQPAELEDSGVYFCASSQGDYQETQYFGPGTRLLVL.